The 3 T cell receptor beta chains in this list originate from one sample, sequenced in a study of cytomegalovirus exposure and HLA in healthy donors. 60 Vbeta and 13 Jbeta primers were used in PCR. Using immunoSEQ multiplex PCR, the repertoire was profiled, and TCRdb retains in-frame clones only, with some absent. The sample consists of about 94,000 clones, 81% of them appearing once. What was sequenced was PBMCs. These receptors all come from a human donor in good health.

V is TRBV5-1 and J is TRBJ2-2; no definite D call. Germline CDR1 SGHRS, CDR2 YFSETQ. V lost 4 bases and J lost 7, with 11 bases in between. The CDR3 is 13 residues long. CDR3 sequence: CASSPRVSGELFF. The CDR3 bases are TGCGCCAGCAGCCCACGGGTGAGCGGGGAGCTGTTTTTT.

This CDR3 reads CASSLMNVRGDTQYF. The CDR3, as DNA: TGTGCCAGCAGCTTAATGAACGTCCGGGGAGATACGCAGTATTTT. The chain combines TRBV7-2 with TRBJ2-3; maybe TRBD2 (5 bases). Trimming took off 2 bases at V and 5 bases at J, with 14 bases between the two ends. Germline CDR1 and CDR2: SGHTA and FQGNSA. The CDR3 has 15 amino acids.

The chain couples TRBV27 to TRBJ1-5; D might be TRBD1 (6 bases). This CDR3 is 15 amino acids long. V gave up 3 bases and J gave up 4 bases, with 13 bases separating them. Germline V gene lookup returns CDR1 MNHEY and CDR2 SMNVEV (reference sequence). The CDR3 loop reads CASSLARTENQPQHF. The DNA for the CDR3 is TGTGCCAGCAGTTTGGCGCGGACAGAAAATCAGCCCCAGCATTTT.